This T cell receptor beta chain was sequenced in a study of vaccination and CD4 T cells after COVID-19. The CDR3 covers 13 residues. Trimming stripped 6 bases from V and 10 bases from J, with 18 bases between. Germline CDR1 is DFQATT and CDR2 is SNEGSKA (reference sequence). March to December 2020 was the span of positive PCR dates, which predated US Alpha, Beta and Delta variants. Via MiXCR, TCRdb re-called the PCR reads, giving one row per CDR3 protein. The sample contains approximately 17,000 distinct CDR3 sequences, 60% to 75% of which appear only once. The chain is built from TRBV20-1 and TRBJ1-4; tentatively, D is TRBD1 (5 bases). The specimen comprised CD4+ T cells from blood, sampled after SARS-CoV-2 vaccination. The receptor was derived from a human donor who had recovered from COVID-19. In nucleotides, the CDR3 is TGCAGTGCGGCCGGGACGGTCACAGGAAAACTGTTTTTT. It is translated as CSAAGTVTGKLFF.